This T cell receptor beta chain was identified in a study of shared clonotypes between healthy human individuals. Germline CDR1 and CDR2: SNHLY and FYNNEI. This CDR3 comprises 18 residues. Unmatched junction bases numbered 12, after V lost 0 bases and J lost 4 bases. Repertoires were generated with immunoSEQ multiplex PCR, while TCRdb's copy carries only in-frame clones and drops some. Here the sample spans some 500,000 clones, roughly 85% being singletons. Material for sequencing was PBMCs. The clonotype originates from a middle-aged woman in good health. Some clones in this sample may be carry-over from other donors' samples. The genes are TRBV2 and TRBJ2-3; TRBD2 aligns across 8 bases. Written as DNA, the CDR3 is TGTGCCAGCAGTGAAGCGGGCAGTGTGCGGGAGGTCTCAGATACGCAGTATTTT. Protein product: CASSEAGSVREVSDTQYF.